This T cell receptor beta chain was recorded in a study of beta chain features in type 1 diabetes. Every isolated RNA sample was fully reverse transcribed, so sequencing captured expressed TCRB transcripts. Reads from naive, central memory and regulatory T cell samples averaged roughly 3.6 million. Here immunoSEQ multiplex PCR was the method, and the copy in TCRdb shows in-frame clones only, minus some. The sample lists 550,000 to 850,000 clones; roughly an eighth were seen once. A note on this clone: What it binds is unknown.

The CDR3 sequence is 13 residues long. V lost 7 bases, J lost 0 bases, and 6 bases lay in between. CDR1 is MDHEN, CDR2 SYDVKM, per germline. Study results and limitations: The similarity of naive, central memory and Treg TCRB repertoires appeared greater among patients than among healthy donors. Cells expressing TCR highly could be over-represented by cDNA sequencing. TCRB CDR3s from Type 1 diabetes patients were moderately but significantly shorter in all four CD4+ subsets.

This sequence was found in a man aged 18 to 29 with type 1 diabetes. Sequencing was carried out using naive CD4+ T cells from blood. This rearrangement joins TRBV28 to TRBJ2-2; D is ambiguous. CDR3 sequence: CASKLANTGELFF. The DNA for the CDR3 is TGTGCCAGCAAACTCGCGAACACCGGGGAGCTGTTTTTT.